The present TCR beta chain was sequenced within a study of PD-L1 blockade in urothelial cancer. Germline V lookup: CDR1 SGHNT, CDR2 YENEEA. The V gene end was trimmed by 6 bases and the J gene end by 2 bases; junction bases not matched to a gene: 10. The CDR3 length is 16 residues. Clones were read by immunoSEQ multiplex PCR, and TCRdb kept only the in-frame ones, dropping some. In the table there are 35,000 to 45,000 clones, around 83% of which are singletons. The material sequenced was PBMCs, taken around atezolizumab (anti-PD-L1) treatment. The chain couples TRBV11-3 to TRBJ2-1, with TRBD2 identical over 7 bases. This receptor was identified in a man aged 55-75 years with urothelial cancer. CDR3: CASSPGGELAYNEQFF. The DNA of the CDR3 is TGTGCCAGCAGTCCTGGGGGGGAGTTGGCCTACAATGAGCAGTTCTTC.